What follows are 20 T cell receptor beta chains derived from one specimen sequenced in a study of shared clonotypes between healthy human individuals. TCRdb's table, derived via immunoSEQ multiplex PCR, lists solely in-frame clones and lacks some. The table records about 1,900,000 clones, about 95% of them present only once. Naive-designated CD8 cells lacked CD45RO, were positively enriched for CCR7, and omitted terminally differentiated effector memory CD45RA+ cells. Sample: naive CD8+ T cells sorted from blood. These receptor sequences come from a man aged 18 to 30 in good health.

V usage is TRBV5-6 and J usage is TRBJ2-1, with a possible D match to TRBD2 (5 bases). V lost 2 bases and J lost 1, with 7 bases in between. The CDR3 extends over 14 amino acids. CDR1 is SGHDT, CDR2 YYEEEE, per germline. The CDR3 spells CASSLDYSYNEQFF. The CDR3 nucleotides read TGTGCCAGCAGCTTAGACTATTCCTACAATGAGCAGTTCTTC.

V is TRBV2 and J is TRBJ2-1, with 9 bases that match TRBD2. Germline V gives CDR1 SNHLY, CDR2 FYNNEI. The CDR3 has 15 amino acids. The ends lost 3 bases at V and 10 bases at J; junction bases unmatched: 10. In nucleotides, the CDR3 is TGTGCCAGCAGTGATAGCGGCGGGGGGGCGTGGGAGCAGTTCTTC. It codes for CASSDSGGGAWEQFF.

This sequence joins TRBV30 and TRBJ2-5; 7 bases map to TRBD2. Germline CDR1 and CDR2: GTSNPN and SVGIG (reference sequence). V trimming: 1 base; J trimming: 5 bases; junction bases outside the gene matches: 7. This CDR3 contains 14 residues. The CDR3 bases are TGTGCCTGGAGTGGTGAAGCGGGATTCGAGACCCAGTACTTC. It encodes CAWSGEAGFETQYF. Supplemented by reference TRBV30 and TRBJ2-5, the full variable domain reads SQTIHQWPATLVQPVGSPLSLECTVEGTSNPNLYWYRQAAGRGLQLLFYSVGIGQISSEVPQNLSASRPQDRQFILSSKKLLLSDSGFYLCAWSGEAGFETQYFGPGTRLLVL.

As DNA, the CDR3 is TGTGCCAGCAGAACCGTAGGACAGGGGTTGGAGACCCAGTACTTC. It is translated as CASRTVGQGLETQYF. The genes are TRBV2 and TRBJ2-5; 9 bases align to TRBD1. CDR3 length: 15 amino acids. Germline CDR1 and CDR2: SNHLY and FYNNEI. After removal of 6 bases from V and 5 bases from J, the junction contained 10 bases not matched to a gene.

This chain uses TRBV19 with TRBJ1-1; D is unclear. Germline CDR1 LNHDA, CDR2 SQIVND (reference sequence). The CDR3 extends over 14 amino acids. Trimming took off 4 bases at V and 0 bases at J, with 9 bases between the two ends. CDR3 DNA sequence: TGTGCCAGTAGTAGCGTGACTATGAACACTGAAGCTTTCTTT. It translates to CASSSVTMNTEAFF.

CDR3 region: CASSEAGLNSYEQYF. CDR3 DNA sequence: TGCGCCAGCAGTGAGGCGGGACTGAACTCCTACGAGCAGTACTTC. The V and J genes are TRBV10-2 and TRBJ2-7; D might be TRBD2 (6 bases). Germline CDR1 and CDR2: WSHSY and SAAADI. There are 15 residues in the CDR3. The V end lost 2 bases, the J end lost 0 bases, and 11 bases lay between the germline ends.

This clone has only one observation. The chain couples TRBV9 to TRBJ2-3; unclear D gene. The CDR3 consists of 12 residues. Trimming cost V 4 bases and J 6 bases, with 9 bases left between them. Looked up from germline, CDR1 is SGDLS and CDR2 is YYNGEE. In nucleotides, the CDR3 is TGTGCCAGCAGCACCGAGCTGGATACGCAGTATTTT. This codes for CASSTELDTQYF. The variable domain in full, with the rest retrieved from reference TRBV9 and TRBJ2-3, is DSGVTQTPKHLITATGQRVTLRCSPRSGDLSVYWYQQSLDQGLQFLIQYYNGEERAKGNILERFSAQQFPDLHSELNLSSLELGDSALYFCASSTELDTQYFGPGTRLTVL.

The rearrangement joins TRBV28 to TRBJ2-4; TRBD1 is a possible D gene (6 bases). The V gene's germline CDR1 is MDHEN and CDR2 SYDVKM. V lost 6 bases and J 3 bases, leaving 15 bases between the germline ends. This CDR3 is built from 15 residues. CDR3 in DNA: TGTGCCAGCAGGCCCCTCCCACAGGGCAAAAACATTCAGTACTTC. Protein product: CASRPLPQGKNIQYF.

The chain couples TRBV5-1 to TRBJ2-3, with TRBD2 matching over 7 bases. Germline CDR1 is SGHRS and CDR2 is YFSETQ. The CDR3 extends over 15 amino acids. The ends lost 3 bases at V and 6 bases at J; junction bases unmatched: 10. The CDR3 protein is CASSSGGRGSDTQYF. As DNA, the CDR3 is TGCGCCAGCAGCTCGGGCGGGCGGGGGTCGGATACGCAGTATTTT.

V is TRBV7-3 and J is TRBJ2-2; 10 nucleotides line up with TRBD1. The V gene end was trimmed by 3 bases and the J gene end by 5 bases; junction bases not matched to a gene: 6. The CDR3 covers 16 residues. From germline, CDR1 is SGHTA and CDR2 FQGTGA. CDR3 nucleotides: TGTGCCAGCAGCTTGCTGGGACAGGGGAGTACCGGGGAGCTGTTTTTT. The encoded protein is CASSLLGQGSTGELFF.

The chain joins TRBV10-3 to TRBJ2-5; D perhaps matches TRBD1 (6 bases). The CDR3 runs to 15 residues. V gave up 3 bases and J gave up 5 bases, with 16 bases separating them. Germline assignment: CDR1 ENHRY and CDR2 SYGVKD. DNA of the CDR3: TGTGCCATCAGTGATTTAGGGCTGAGGGGGGAGACCCAGTACTTC. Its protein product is CAISDLGLRGETQYF.

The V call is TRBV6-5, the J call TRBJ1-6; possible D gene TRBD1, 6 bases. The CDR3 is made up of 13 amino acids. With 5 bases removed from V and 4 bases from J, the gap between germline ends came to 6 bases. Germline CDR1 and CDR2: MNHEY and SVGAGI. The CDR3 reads CASSGQYNSPLHF. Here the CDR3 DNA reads TGTGCCAGCAGTGGACAGTATAATTCACCCCTCCACTTT.

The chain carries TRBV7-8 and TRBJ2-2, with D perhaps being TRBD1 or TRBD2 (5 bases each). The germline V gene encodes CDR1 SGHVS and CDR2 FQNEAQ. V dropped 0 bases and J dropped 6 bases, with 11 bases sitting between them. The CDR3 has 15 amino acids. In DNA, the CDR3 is TGTGCCAGCAGCTTAGCCGGGGCAGGGCCCGGGGAGCTGTTTTTT. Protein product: CASSLAGAGPGELFF. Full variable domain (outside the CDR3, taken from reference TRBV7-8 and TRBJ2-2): GAGVSQSPRYKVAKRGQDVALRCDPISGHVSLFWYQQALGQGPEFLTYFQNEAQLDKSGLPSDRFFAERPEGSVSTLKIQRTQQEDSAVYLCASSLAGAGPGELFFGEGSRLTVL.

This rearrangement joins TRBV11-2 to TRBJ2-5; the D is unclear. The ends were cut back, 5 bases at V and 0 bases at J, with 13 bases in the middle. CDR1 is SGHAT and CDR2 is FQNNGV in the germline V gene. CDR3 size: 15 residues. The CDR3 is CASSGTTVYQETQYF. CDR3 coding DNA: TGTGCCAGCAGCGGAACCACAGTGTACCAAGAGACCCAGTACTTC.

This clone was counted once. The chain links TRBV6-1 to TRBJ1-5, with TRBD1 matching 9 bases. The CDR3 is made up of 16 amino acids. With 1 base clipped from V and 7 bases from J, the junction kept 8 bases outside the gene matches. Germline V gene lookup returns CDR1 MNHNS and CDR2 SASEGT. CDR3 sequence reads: CASSEGTGVVGQPQHF. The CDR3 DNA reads TGTGCCAGCAGTGAAGGGACAGGGGTGGTTGGACAGCCCCAGCATTTT.

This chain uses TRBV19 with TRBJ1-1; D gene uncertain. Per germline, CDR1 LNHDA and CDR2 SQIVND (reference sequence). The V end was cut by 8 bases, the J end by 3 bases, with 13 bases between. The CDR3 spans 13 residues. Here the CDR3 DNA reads TGTGCCAGTCAGAGCAGGTGGGACACTGAAGCTTTCTTT. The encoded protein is CASQSRWDTEAFF.

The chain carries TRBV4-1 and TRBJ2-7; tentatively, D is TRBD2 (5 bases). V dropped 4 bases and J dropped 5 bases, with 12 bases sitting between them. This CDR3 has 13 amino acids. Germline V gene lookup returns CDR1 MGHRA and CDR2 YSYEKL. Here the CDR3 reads CASSRPEGDEQYF. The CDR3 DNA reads TGCGCCAGCAGCCGTCCCGAGGGAGACGAGCAGTACTTC.

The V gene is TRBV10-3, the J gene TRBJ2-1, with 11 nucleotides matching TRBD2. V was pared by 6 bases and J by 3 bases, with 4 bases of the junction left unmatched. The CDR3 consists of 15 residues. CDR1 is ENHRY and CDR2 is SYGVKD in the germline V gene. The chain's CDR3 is CAISSLAGGYNEQFF. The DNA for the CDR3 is TGTGCCATCAGCTCGCTAGCGGGAGGCTACAATGAGCAGTTCTTC.

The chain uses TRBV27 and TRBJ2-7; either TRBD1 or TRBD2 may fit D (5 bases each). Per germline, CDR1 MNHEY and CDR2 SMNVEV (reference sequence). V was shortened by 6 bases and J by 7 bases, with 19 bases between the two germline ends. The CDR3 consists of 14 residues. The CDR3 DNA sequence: TGTGCCAGCAGCGTATTGGGGACCGTTGGGGAGCAGTACTTC. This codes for CASSVLGTVGEQYF.

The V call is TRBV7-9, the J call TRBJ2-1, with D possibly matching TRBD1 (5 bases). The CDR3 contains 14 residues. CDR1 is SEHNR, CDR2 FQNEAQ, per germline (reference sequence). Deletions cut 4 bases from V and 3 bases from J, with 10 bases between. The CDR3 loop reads CASSSSGNYNEQFF. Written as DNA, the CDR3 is TGTGCCAGCAGCTCCTCAGGGAACTACAATGAGCAGTTCTTC.